The T cell receptor (beta chain) described here comes from a study of T-cell reconstitution after alpha-beta-depleted transplantation in children. In this sample, this clonotype turned up many times. Construction of the TCRbeta library involved unique molecular identifiers. MiXCR, run by TCRdb on the PCR reads, gives a single entry per CDR3 protein. This table holds 200,000 to 250,000 distinct CDR3 sequences, around 9.9% found once. Germline CDR1 DFQATT, CDR2 SNEGSKA (reference sequence). V lost 6 bases and J lost 7; bases outside the gene matches: 11. The CDR3 extends over 13 amino acids. This receptor was obtained from a child younger than two with acute myeloid leukemia, due to receive a stem cell transplant. This chain joins TRBV20-1 and TRBJ1-2, with 7 bases aligning to TRBD1. The specimen comprised PBMCs, sampled before TCRalphabeta/CD19-depleted stem cell transplant. CDR3 sequence reads: CSALGQHDGGYTF. DNA of the CDR3: TGCAGTGCCTTGGGACAGCACGACGGTGGCTACACCTTC.